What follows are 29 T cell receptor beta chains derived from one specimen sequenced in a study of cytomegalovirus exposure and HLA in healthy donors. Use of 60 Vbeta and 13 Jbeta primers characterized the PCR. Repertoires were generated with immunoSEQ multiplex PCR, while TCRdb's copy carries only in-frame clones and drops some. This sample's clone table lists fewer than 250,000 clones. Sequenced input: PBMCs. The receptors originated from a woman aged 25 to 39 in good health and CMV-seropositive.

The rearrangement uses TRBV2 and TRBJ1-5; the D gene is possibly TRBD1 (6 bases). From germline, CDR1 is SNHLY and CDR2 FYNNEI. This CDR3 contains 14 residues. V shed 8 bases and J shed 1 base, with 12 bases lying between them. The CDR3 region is CASQGGTSNQPQHF. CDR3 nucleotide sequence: TGTGCCAGCCAAGGGGGAACCAGCAATCAGCCCCAGCATTTT.

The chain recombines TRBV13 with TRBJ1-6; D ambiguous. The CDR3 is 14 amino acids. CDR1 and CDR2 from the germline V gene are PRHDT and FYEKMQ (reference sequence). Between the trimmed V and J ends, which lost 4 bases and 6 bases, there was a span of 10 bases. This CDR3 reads CASSSPSGNSPLHF. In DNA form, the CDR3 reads TGTGCCAGCAGCTCCCCCTCGGGTAATTCACCCCTCCACTTT.

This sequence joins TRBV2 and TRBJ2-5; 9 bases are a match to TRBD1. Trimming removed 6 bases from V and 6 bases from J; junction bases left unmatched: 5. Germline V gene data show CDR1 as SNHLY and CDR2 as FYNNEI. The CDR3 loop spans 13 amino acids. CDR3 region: CASSEGQGQTQYF. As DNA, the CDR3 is TGTGCCAGCAGCGAGGGACAGGGACAGACCCAGTACTTC.

CDR3 bases: TGCGCCAGCAGCCTACGGAGCGACTACGAGCAGTACTTC. Translated, it gives CASSLRSDYEQYF. This rearrangement joins TRBV5-1 to TRBJ2-7; D is ambiguous. Looked up from germline, CDR1 is SGHRS and CDR2 is YFSETQ. The CDR3 has 13 residues. V was cut by 4 bases and J by 3 bases, with 11 bases left in between. Combining the CDR3 with reference TRBV5-1 and TRBJ2-7 gives the whole variable domain KAGVTQTPRYLIKTRGQQVTLSCSPISGHRSVSWYQQTPGQGLQFLFEYFSETQRNKGNFPGRFSGRQFSNSRSEMNVSTLELGDSALYLCASSLRSDYEQYFGPGTRLTVT.

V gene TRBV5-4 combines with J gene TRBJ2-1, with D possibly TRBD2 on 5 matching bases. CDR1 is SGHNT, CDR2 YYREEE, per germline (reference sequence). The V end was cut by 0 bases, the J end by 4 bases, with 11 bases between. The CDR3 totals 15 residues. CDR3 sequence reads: CASSLGLSLYNEQFF. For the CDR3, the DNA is TGTGCCAGCAGCTTGGGACTAAGTTTGTACAATGAGCAGTTCTTC. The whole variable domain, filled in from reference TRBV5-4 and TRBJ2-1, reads ETGVTQSPTHLIKTRGQQVTLRCSSQSGHNTVSWYQQALGQGPQFIFQYYREEENGRGNFPPRFSGLQFPNYSSELNVNALELDDSALYLCASSLGLSLYNEQFFGPGTRLTVL.

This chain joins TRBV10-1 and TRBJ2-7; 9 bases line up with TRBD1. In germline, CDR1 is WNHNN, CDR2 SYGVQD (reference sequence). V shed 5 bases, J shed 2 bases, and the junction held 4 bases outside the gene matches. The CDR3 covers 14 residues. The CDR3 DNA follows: TGCGCCAGCAGTACAGGGGGCGAAGCCTACGAGCAGTACTTC. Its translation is CASSTGGEAYEQYF.

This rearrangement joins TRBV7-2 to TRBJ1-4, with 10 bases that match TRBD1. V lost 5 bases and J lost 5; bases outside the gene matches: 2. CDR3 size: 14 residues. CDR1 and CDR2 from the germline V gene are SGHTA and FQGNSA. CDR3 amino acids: CASSRQGANEKLFF. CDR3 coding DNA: TGTGCCAGCAGCAGACAGGGGGCGAATGAAAAACTGTTTTTT.

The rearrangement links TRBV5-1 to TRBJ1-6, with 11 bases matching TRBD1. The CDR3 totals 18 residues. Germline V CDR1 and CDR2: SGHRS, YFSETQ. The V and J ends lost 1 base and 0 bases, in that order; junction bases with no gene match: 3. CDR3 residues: CASSLRTGGASYNSPLHF. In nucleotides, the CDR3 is TGCGCCAGCAGCTTGAGGACAGGGGGCGCCTCCTATAATTCACCCCTCCACTTT.

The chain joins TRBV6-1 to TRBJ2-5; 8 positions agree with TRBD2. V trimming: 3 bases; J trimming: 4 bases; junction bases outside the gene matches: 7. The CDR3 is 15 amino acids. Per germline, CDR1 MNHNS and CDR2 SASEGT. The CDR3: CASSDSGRIGETQYF. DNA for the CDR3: TGTGCCAGCAGTGACAGCGGGAGAATTGGAGAGACCCAGTACTTC.

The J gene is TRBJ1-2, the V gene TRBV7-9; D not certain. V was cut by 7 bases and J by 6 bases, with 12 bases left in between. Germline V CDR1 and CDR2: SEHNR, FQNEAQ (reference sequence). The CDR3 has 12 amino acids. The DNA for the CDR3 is TGTGCCAGCATGAAGCCTCTAGATGGCTACACCTTC. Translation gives CASMKPLDGYTF.

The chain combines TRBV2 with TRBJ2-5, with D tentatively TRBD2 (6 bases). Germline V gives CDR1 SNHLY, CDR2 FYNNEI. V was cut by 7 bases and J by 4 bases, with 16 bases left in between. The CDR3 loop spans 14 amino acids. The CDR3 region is CASKGRGSPETQYF. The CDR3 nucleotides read TGTGCCAGCAAGGGACGGGGGTCCCCAGAGACCCAGTACTTC.

CDR3 nucleotides: TGTGCCTGGAGTGTAGCTTACGAGCAGTACTTC. Translated: CAWSVAYEQYF. The chain carries TRBV30 and TRBJ2-7, with D unresolved. CDR1 is GTSNPN, CDR2 SVGIG, per germline (reference sequence). Trimming shortened V by 0 bases and J by 4 bases, and 4 bases separated the two germline ends. This CDR3 comprises 11 residues.

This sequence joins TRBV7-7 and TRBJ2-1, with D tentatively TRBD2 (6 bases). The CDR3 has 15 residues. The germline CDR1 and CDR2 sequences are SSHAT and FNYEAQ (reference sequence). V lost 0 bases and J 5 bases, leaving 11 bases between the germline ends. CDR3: CASSLAVGGNNEQFF. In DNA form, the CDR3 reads TGTGCCAGCAGCTTAGCGGTTGGGGGGAACAATGAGCAGTTCTTC.

The CDR3 protein is CASSSAGTDYGYTF. The CDR3 region has the DNA TGTGCCAGCAGTTCCGCCGGGACAGACTATGGCTACACCTTC. The chain recombines TRBV27 with TRBJ1-2; 7 nucleotides agree with TRBD1. The germline V gene has CDR1 MNHEY and CDR2 SMNVEV (reference sequence). The CDR3 contains 14 residues. The V segment lost 4 bases and the J segment 3 bases; nucleotides outside the gene matches: 5.

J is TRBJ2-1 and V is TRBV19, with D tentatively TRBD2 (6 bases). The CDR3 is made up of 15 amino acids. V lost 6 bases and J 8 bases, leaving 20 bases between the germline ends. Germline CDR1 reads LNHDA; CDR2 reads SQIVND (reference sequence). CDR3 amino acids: CASRGRGTYADEQFF. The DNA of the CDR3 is TGTGCCAGTAGGGGGCGAGGGACTTACGCCGATGAGCAGTTCTTC.

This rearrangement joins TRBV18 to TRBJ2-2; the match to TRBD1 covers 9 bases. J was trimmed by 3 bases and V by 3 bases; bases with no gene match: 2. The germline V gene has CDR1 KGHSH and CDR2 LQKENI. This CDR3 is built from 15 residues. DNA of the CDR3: TGTGCCAGCTCACCTCGACAGGGGGACACCGGGGAGCTGTTTTTT. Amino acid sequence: CASSPRQGDTGELFF.

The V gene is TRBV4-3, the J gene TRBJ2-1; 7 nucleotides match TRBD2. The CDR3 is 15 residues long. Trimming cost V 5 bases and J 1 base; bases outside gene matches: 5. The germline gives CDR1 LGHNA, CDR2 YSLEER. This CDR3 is CASSLSGISYNEQFF. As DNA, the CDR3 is TGCGCCAGCAGCTTGAGCGGGATTTCCTACAATGAGCAGTTCTTC.

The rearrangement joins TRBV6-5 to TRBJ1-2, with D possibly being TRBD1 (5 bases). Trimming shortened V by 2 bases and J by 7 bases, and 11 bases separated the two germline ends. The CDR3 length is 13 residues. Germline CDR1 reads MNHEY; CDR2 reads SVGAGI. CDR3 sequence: CASSYRQSGGYTF. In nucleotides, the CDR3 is TGTGCCAGCAGTTACAGACAGAGTGGTGGCTACACCTTC.

The CDR3 loop reads CASSEAHGGAGEAFF. Written as DNA, the CDR3 is TGTGCCAGCAGTGAAGCGCATGGAGGGGCGGGTGAAGCTTTCTTT. The chain has TRBV6-1 and TRBJ1-1; perhaps TRBD1 as D (5 bases). Germline V gene data show CDR1 as MNHNS and CDR2 as SASEGT. V lost 0 bases, J lost 7 bases, and 15 bases lay in between. The CDR3 is 15 residues long.

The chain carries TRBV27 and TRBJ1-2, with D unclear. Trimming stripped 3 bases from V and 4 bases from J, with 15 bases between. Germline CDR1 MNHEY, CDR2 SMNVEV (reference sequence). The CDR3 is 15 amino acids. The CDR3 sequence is CASSLGGPNLYGYTF. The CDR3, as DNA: TGTGCCAGCAGTTTGGGCGGGCCGAACCTCTATGGCTACACCTTC.

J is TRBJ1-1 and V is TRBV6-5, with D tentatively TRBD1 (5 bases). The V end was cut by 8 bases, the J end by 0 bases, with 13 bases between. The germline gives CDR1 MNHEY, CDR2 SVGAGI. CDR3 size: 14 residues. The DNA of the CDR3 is TGTGCCAGCGGATTCAGGGTCATGAACACTGAAGCTTTCTTT. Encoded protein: CASGFRVMNTEAFF.

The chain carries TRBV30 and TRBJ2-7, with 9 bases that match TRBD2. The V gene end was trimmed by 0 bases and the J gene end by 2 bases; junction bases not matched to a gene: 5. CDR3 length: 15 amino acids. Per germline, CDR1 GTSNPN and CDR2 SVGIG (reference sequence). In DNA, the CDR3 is TGTGCCTGGAGTGTACCGACTAGCGGCACCTACGAGCAGTACTTC. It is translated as CAWSVPTSGTYEQYF.

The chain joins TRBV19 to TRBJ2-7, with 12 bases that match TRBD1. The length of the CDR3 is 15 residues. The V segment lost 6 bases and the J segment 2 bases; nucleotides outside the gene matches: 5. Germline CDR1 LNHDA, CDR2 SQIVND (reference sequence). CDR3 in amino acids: CASRPGTGGTYEQYF. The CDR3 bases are TGTGCCAGTAGGCCCGGGACAGGGGGCACCTACGAGCAGTACTTC.

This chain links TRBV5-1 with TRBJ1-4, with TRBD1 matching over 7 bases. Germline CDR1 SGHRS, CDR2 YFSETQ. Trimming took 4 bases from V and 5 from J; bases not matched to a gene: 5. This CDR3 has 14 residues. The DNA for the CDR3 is TGCGCCAGCAGCCGACAGGGTCTAAATGAAAAACTGTTTTTT. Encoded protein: CASSRQGLNEKLFF.

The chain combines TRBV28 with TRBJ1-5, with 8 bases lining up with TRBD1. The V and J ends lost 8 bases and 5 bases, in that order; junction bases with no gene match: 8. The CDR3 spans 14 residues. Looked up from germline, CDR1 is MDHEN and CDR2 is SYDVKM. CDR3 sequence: CASGPGQGYQPQHF. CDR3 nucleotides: TGTGCCAGCGGGCCCGGACAGGGATATCAGCCCCAGCATTTT.

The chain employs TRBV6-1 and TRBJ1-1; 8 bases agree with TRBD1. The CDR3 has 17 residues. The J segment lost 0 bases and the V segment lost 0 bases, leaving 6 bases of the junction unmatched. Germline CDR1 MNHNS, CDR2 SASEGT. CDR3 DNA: TGTGCCAGCAGTGAAGCGTCCCGGGACAGGTTGAACACTGAAGCTTTCTTT. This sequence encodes CASSEASRDRLNTEAFF.

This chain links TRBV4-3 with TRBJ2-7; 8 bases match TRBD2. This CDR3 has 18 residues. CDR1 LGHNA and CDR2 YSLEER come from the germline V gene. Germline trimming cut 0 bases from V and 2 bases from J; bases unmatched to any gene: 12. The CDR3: CASSQESGASGLTYEQYF. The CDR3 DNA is TGCGCCAGCAGCCAAGAATCCGGGGCTAGCGGGCTTACCTACGAGCAGTACTTC.

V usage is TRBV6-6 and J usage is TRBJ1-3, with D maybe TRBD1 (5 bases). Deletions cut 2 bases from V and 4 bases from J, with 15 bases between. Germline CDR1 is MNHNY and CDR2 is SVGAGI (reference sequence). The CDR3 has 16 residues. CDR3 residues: CASSYVVPGLGNTIYF. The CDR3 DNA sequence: TGTGCCAGCAGTTACGTCGTGCCAGGGTTGGGAAACACCATATATTTT.

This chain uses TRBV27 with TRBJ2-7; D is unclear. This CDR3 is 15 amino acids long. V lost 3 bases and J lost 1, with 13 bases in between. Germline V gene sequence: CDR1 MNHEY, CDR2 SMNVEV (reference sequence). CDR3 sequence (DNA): TGTGCCAGCAGTTTCGCCCACCTAACTTCCTACGAGCAGTACTTC. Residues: CASSFAHLTSYEQYF.